Listed here is a single TCR beta chain. Antigen: not known. One entry per CDR3 protein, called by TCRdb with MiXCR from the reads. This table holds roughly 760,000 distinct CDR3 sequences, 35% to 45% found once. The data stem from a study of T cell repertoires in cytomegalovirus infection. Study-level information: Public signatures in TCR beta pointed to CMV infection and matching HLA type.

General study findings and limits: People with CMV and the relevant HLA were identified by cumulative public TCR beta family frequency. Clonotypes of TCR beta that were HLA-C-restricted and CMV-specific dominated the ex vivo response.

Germline values: CDR1 SGHRS, CDR2 YFSETQ. The V end lost 0 bases, the J end lost 5 bases, and 15 bases lay between the germline ends. The CDR3 is made up of 15 amino acids. The receptor comes from a human donor in good health (CMV status not recorded). Some clones in this sample may be carry-over from other donors' samples. This chain links TRBV5-1 with TRBJ2-7; a possible D gene is TRBD1 (6 bases). Sequenced: PBMCs. In DNA, the CDR3 is TGCGCCAGCAGCTTGGAAGGCCAGGGGATGGACGAGCAGTACTTC. Translating gives CASSLEGQGMDEQYF.